The sequence of this T cell receptor (beta chain) was determined in a study of early T cells in non-severe SARS-CoV-2 infection (dated by TCRdb to about 2021). Describing the broader study: Bulk RNA from unsorted whole blood was used for TCR sequencing, so alpha and beta chains could not be paired.

The library was produced with 5' RACE. The sequencer was a NextSeq 500. To correct for sequencing error and PCR bias, the TCR library protocol tagged individual cDNA molecules with unique molecular identifiers. Sequencing covered both TCR alpha and beta chains, and within each sample the abundances of alpha and beta sequences were tightly co-correlated. Per the source publication's procedure: Decombinator V4 was used to annotate TCR sequences for V gene, J gene and CDR3. Expanded TCRs were defined as changing significantly between any two time points under a Poisson model with p below 0.0001. Abundances of TCRs were expressed as counts per million after normalisation to the total number of TCRs sequenced in each sample. MAIT TCRs were defined by TRAV1-2 paired with TRAJ12, TRAJ20 or TRAJ33, and iNKT TCRs by TRAV10 paired with TRAJ18. VDJdb, accessed 1 November 2021, was searched for CMV, EBV and SARS-CoV-2 annotated TCRs, excluding TCRs annotated for multiple antigens. TCRdb reran the public reads through fastp at Q25 and MiXCR, keeping productive beta chains. Rows are combined by CDR3 protein, so each entry shows the most common genes and DNA. The authors' filters were not applied to this entry. The sample contains more than 20,000 distinct CDR3 sequences, 4.4% of them found a single time. Roughly 5.9% of the sample is held by the ten biggest clonotypes.

Trimming takes 0 bases from V and 6 bases from J, and the germline ends sit 9 bases apart. Inclusive of the bounding cysteine and phenylalanine, the CDR3 is 12 residues long. Solely the CDR3 DNA is kept, with 36 bases framed from the first base. From the germline V gene (reference sequence), CDR1 is DFQATT and CDR2 is SNEGSKA. This clonotype was observed at least ten times. Its antigen is still unknown. Within one base of it there is no much larger clone, and no base qualities were kept. This was a case-control study nested in a cohort of healthcare workers in London, UK, who had nasopharyngeal swab PCR tests and blood samples taken every week. Between 23 and 31 March 2020, the week of the UK lockdown, healthcare workers were enrolled and then followed up weekly for as long as 16 weeks. Summary of the overall study and its limitations: Matching against VDJdb was skewed toward anti-spike CD8 responses, likely underestimated virus-specific expansions, and missed private and CD4 specificities.

The material sequenced was whole blood. This receptor chain uses TRBV20-1 and TRBJ2-7; perhaps TRBD1 is the D gene, with 5 bases matching. The receptor was isolated from an adult who was a healthcare worker with PCR-confirmed SARS-CoV-2 infection or an uninfected control (not recorded which). The CDR3 here reads CSARDVRAEQYF. The DNA is as follows: TGCAGTGCTAGAGACGTCAGGGCCGAGCAGTACTTC.